The text below deals with one T cell receptor (beta chain). Antigen: not known. The entry originates in a study of OX40 agonist ivuxolimab in advanced cancers. Findings of the study overall: In the 0.1 to 3.0 mg/kg range, CD4+ and CD8+ blood T cells had expanded clonally by week 6.

TCRdb keeps only in-frame clones here, not all; method: immunoSEQ multiplex PCR. The sample lists more than 20,000 clones, around 75% occurring once. Germline-derived CDR1 and CDR2 are SGDLS and YYNGEE. With 2 bases removed from V and 4 bases from J, the gap between germline ends came to 9 bases. The CDR3 runs 13 residues. The receptor was derived from an adult with an advanced solid tumor such as melanoma, head and neck, liver or kidney cancer. The chain has TRBV9 and TRBJ1-1; D call uncertain. The starting material was CD4+ or CD8+ T cells sorted from blood, obtained in a trial of the OX40 agonist ivuxolimab. CDR3 loop: CASSVSGATEAFF. The CDR3 region has the DNA TGTGCCAGCAGCGTTTCCGGAGCCACTGAAGCTTTCTTT.